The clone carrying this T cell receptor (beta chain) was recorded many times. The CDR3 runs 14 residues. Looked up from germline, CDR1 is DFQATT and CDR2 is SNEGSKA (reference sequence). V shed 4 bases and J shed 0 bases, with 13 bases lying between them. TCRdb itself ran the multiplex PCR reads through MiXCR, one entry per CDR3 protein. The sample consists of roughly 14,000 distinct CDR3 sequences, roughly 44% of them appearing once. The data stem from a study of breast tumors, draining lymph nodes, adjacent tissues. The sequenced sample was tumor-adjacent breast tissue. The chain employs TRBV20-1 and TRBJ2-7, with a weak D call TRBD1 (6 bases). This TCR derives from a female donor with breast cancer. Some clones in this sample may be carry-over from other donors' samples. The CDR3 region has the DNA TGCAGTGCTAAAGGGACATTGAGCTCCTACGAGCAGTACTTC. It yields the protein CSAKGTLSSYEQYF.